This T cell receptor (beta chain) was profiled in a study of control samples from healthy donors and cancer patients. CDR1 and CDR2 from the germline V gene are MDHEN and SYDVKM. V gave up 6 bases and J gave up 0 bases, with 12 bases separating them. The CDR3 covers 14 residues. Clones were sequenced by immunoSEQ multiplex PCR, and TCRdb holds only the in-frame ones, with some missing. Of fewer than 200,000 clones in the sample, approximately 94% were seen once. The chain links TRBV28 to TRBJ2-7, with D perhaps TRBD1 (5 bases). Sample: PBMCs. The sequence came from a man in his fifties or sixties with colorectal cancer. Here the CDR3 reads CASRIGQGSYEQYF. The CDR3 DNA reads as TGTGCCAGCAGAATCGGGCAGGGCTCCTACGAGCAGTACTTC.